One and the same sample provided the 18 T cell receptor beta chains below, sequenced in a study of T cells in localized non-small cell lung cancer. Repertoires were generated with immunoSEQ multiplex PCR, while TCRdb's copy carries only in-frame clones and drops some. Counted here are around 70,000 clones, approximately 87% occurring once; the ten biggest clones make up around a fifth. This specimen was peripheral blood, taken before any cancer treatment. Every receptor here comes from a male donor older than 55 with stage III squamous cell lung carcinoma.

This chain joins TRBV6-4 and TRBJ1-2; D is uncertain. Trimming left V 2 bases short and J 4 bases short, with 11 bases between. This CDR3 is 14 amino acids long. Germline CDR1 is MRHNA and CDR2 is SNTAGT. CDR3 sequence (DNA): TGTGCCAGCAGTGACCATTATCCTCTCTATGGCTACACCTTC. It yields the protein CASSDHYPLYGYTF.

The chain has TRBV2 and TRBJ1-2; TRBD1 agrees at 8 bases. Trimming removed 10 bases from V and 6 bases from J; junction bases left unmatched: 16. The CDR3 totals 15 residues. The germline V gene has CDR1 SNHLY and CDR2 FYNNEI. CDR3 in amino acids: CATGTGARFEDGYTF. The DNA for the CDR3 is TGTGCCACCGGGACAGGCGCCAGGTTTGAGGATGGCTACACCTTC.

This rearrangement joins TRBV5-6 to TRBJ1-1; D may be TRBD1 (5 bases). This CDR3 comprises 15 residues. Germline assignment: CDR1 SGHDT and CDR2 YYEEEE. V was trimmed by 2 bases and J by 2 bases, leaving 13 bases between them. The CDR3 nucleotides read TGTGCCAGCAGCTTAAGTATGGGGGTAAACACTGAAGCTTTCTTT. Translating it yields CASSLSMGVNTEAFF.

The genes are TRBV9 and TRBJ1-2; 10 bases line up with TRBD1. CDR1 is SGDLS and CDR2 is YYNGEE in the germline V gene. The CDR3 length is 15 residues. J was trimmed by 2 bases and V by 0 bases; bases with no gene match: 1. The CDR3 DNA reads TGTGCCAGCAGCGTAGGACAGGGGGCAAACTATGGCTACACCTTC. Translating gives CASSVGQGANYGYTF.

V gene TRBV28 combines with J gene TRBJ2-6; D is perhaps TRBD1 (5 bases). The CDR3 sequence is 15 residues long. Trimming shortened V by 4 bases and J by 2 bases, and 9 bases separated the two germline ends. From germline, CDR1 is MDHEN and CDR2 SYDVKM. CDR3 region: CASSSPGPGANVLTF. The CDR3 nucleotides are TGTGCCAGCAGTTCCCCAGGGCCTGGGGCCAACGTCCTGACTTTC.

The J gene is TRBJ2-7, the V gene TRBV7-8; no reliable D call. This CDR3 contains 13 residues. Germline-derived CDR1 and CDR2 are SGHVS and FQNEAQ. V lost 4 bases and J lost 2, with 9 bases in between. The CDR3 here is CASSWNAPYEQYF. The DNA for the CDR3 is TGTGCCAGCAGCTGGAACGCCCCCTACGAGCAGTACTTC.

The J gene is TRBJ1-1, the V gene TRBV29-1; the D is unclear. The V and J ends lost 8 bases and 0 bases respectively, with 13 bases between them. CDR1 is SQVTM, CDR2 ANQGSEA, per germline. The CDR3 consists of 13 residues. This CDR3 is CSTLRSVNTEAFF. In nucleotides, the CDR3 is TGCAGCACCCTTAGATCGGTGAACACTGAAGCTTTCTTT.

This chain uses TRBV7-2 with TRBJ2-3; D is possibly TRBD1 or TRBD2 (6 bases each). Germline V gene lookup returns CDR1 SGHTA and CDR2 FQGNSA. The length of the CDR3 is 15 residues. V gave up 0 bases and J gave up 5 bases, with 12 bases separating them. CDR3: CASSLARGAQDTQYF. The CDR3, as DNA: TGTGCCAGCAGCTTAGCGAGGGGGGCCCAAGATACGCAGTATTTT.

The rearrangement joins TRBV6-1 to TRBJ1-6, with 9 positions matching TRBD1. In germline, CDR1 is MNHNS, CDR2 SASEGT. The ends lost 4 bases at V and 9 bases at J; junction bases unmatched: 4. The CDR3 consists of 14 residues. CDR3 sequence reads: CASSGGTGFSPLHF. The DNA of the CDR3 is TGTGCCAGCAGTGGCGGGACAGGGTTTTCACCCCTCCACTTT.

The rearrangement links TRBV10-3 to TRBJ2-7, with D perhaps assigned TRBD1 or TRBD2 (5 bases each). CDR3 length: 13 amino acids. Germline CDR1 is ENHRY and CDR2 is SYGVKD. The germline V and J ends were trimmed by 4 bases and 0 bases, with 7 bases remaining between them. This CDR3 reads CAISAGSSYEQYF. The DNA of the CDR3 is TGTGCCATCAGTGCAGGGAGCTCCTACGAGCAGTACTTC.

J is TRBJ2-5 and V is TRBV12-5; D gene unclear. Germline CDR1 and CDR2: LGHNT and FRNRAP. The CDR3 is made up of 14 amino acids. V was trimmed by 2 bases and J by 4 bases, leaving 11 bases between them. CDR3 in DNA: TGTGCTAGTGGTTTGTTAGCCTTAGGAGAGACCCAGTACTTC. It encodes CASGLLALGETQYF.

This clone was counted once. This sequence joins TRBV12-5 and TRBJ2-2, with D unresolved. The length of the CDR3 is 14 residues. Trimming removed 4 bases at V and 4 bases at J, with 10 bases between. Per the germline V gene, CDR1 is LGHNT and CDR2 is FRNRAP. The CDR3 spells CASGSLPGTGELFF. The DNA for the CDR3 is TGTGCTAGTGGTTCCCTCCCGGGCACCGGGGAGCTGTTTTTT.

The J gene is TRBJ2-2, the V gene TRBV6-1, with D perhaps TRBD1 (6 bases). V lost 2 bases and J lost 1, with 8 bases in between. The germline V gene has CDR1 MNHNS and CDR2 SASEGT. The CDR3 runs 15 residues. Here the CDR3 reads CASSEQGRNTGELFF. In DNA, the CDR3 is TGTGCCAGCAGTGAACAGGGGCGGAACACCGGGGAGCTGTTTTTT.

The chain employs TRBV7-2 and TRBJ2-3; D is undetermined. The CDR3 length is 16 residues. Per germline, CDR1 SGHTA and CDR2 FQGNSA. Trimming took 5 bases from V and 2 from J, leaving 17 bases between them. DNA of the CDR3: TGTGCCAGCAGCCGTAGCAGCTCCCTTAACACAGATACGCAGTATTTT. Translating it yields CASSRSSSLNTDTQYF. The entire variable domain, with the rest obtained from reference TRBV7-2 and TRBJ2-3, is as follows: GAGVSQSPSNKVTEKGKDVELRCDPISGHTALYWYRQSLGQGLEFLIYFQGNSAPDKSGLPSDRFSAERTGGSVSTLTIQRTQQEDSAVYLCASSRSSSLNTDTQYFGPGTRLTVL.

The rearrangement uses TRBV29-1 and TRBJ2-2; 7 nucleotides agree with TRBD1. Germline trimming cut 6 bases from V and 1 base from J; bases unmatched to any gene: 5. This CDR3 spans 14 amino acids. Per the germline V gene, CDR1 is SQVTM and CDR2 is ANQGSEA. The CDR3 DNA sequence: TGCAGCGTAAGGACAGGCTGGAACACCGGGGAGCTGTTTTTT. Protein: CSVRTGWNTGELFF.

The V gene is TRBV10-3, the J gene TRBJ2-1, with D possibly matching TRBD2 (6 bases). The CDR3 is 14 residues long. CDR1 and CDR2 (germline): ENHRY, SYGVKD. V lost 6 bases and J 5 bases, leaving 14 bases between the germline ends. The CDR3 protein is CAIRPGLGDNEQFF. CDR3 DNA sequence: TGTGCCATCAGACCGGGACTGGGGGACAATGAGCAGTTCTTC.

The chain is built from TRBV5-1 and TRBJ1-4; D might be TRBD1 (5 bases). This CDR3 has 16 amino acids. CDR1 SGHRS and CDR2 YFSETQ come from the germline V gene. V lost 0 bases, J lost 0 bases, and 9 bases lay in between. CDR3 bases: TGCGCCAGCAGCTTGGACAGGCCCACAACTAATGAAAAACTGTTTTTT. This encodes CASSLDRPTTNEKLFF.

In this sample, this clone turned up a few times. The genes are TRBV28 and TRBJ2-5; D possibly matches TRBD1 or TRBD2 (6 bases each). Trimming removed 3 bases from V and 4 bases from J, with 18 bases in between. Germline-derived CDR1 and CDR2 are MDHEN and SYDVKM. The CDR3 is 16 residues long. CDR3 region: CASSFPGGADRETQYF. The CDR3, as DNA: TGTGCCAGCAGTTTCCCCGGGGGCGCAGATAGAGAGACCCAGTACTTC.